One and the same sample provided the 20 T cell receptor beta chains below, sequenced in a study of beta chain features in type 1 diabetes. General study points: Type 1 diabetes patients had moderately but significantly shorter TCRB CDR3s in all four CD4+ subsets.

These receptors lack a known antigen. Reverse transcribing all isolated RNA meant expressed TCRB transcripts were sequenced. Method: immunoSEQ multiplex PCR; TCRdb's copy keeps in-frame clones and lacks some. Here the sample spans fewer than 25,000 clones, about 69% being singletons. Material for sequencing was Tregs from blood. These receptors all come from a man between 18 and 35 years old with type 1 diabetes.

This clone was observed a handful of times. The chain combines TRBV7-6 with TRBJ2-2, with no clear D. The germline gives CDR1 SGHVS, CDR2 FNYEAQ. There are 15 residues in the CDR3. V lost 1 base, J lost 3 bases, and 9 bases lay in between. Here the CDR3 reads CASSLGGRYTGELFF. CDR3 nucleotides: TGTGCCAGCAGCTTAGGAGGCCGCTACACCGGGGAGCTGTTTTTT.

This clone was detected a few times. This chain uses TRBV6-5 with TRBJ2-5; TRBD2 matches 12 bases. Losses at the gene ends were 4 bases for V and 5 bases for J; bases not matched to a gene: 2. The CDR3 runs to 14 residues. Germline CDR1 reads MNHEY; CDR2 reads SVGAGI. The CDR3 nucleotides are TGTGCCAGCAGTTTCGGACTAGCGGGGGAGACCCAGTACTTC. Its protein product is CASSFGLAGETQYF.

This clone has just one count. This rearrangement joins TRBV28 to TRBJ1-2; D unclear. Germline lookup yields CDR1 MDHEN and CDR2 SYDVKM. The CDR3 is 14 residues long. V dropped 6 bases and J dropped 0 bases, with 11 bases sitting between them. CDR3 amino acids: CASSASDTNYGYTF. In DNA form, the CDR3 reads TGTGCCAGCAGCGCCAGTGACACTAACTATGGCTACACCTTC.

The V call is TRBV7-9, the J call TRBJ1-4; D unresolved. V was clipped by 3 bases and J by 8 bases, with 13 bases between them. This CDR3 has 14 amino acids. CDR1 and CDR2 from the germline V gene are SEHNR and FQNEAQ (reference sequence). The CDR3 bases are TGTGCCAGCAGCTTCGAAACCCTCCGGGAAAAACTGTTTTTT. This gives the protein CASSFETLREKLFF. Full variable domain (rest looked up from reference TRBV7-9 and TRBJ1-4): DTGVSQNPRHKITKRGQNVTFRCDPISEHNRLYWYRQTLGQGPEFLTYFQNEAQLEKSRLLSDRFSAERPKGSFSTLEIQRTEQGDSAMYLCASSFETLREKLFFGSGTQLSVL.

V is TRBV9 and J is TRBJ1-1; D possibly corresponds to TRBD1 (5 bases). The germline V gene encodes CDR1 SGDLS and CDR2 YYNGEE. The CDR3 is 14 residues long. Between the trimmed V and J ends, which lost 3 bases and 4 bases, there was a span of 13 bases. The CDR3 is CASSAPPGGTEAFF. CDR3 in DNA: TGTGCCAGCAGCGCCCCACCGGGGGGCACTGAAGCTTTCTTT. The full variable domain, with the rest looked up from reference TRBV9 and TRBJ1-1, is DSGVTQTPKHLITATGQRVTLRCSPRSGDLSVYWYQQSLDQGLQFLIQYYNGEERAKGNILERFSAQQFPDLHSELNLSSLELGDSALYFCASSAPPGGTEAFFGQGTRLTVV.

The chain couples TRBV7-2 to TRBJ2-5; 11 bases align to TRBD2. The end of the DNA fits TRBJ2-7 better, so the J call may be wrong. This CDR3 is 16 amino acids long. The germline CDR1 and CDR2 sequences are SGHTA and FQGNSA. CDR3 loop: CASSTRSGGARYEQYF. For the CDR3, the DNA is TGTGCCAGCAGCACACGTAGCGGGGGGGCCCGGTACGAGCAGTACTTC.

The CDR3 loop reads CASSIPSGRLTGELFF. The CDR3 DNA reads as TGTGCCAGTAGTATACCTAGCGGGAGATTAACCGGGGAGCTGTTTTTT. The chain recombines TRBV19 with TRBJ2-2, with TRBD2 matching over 10 bases. J gave up 5 bases and V 2 bases, and 5 bases lay outside the gene matches. CDR1 is LNHDA and CDR2 is SQIVND in the germline V gene (reference sequence). The CDR3 length is 16 residues.

This clone was recorded a few times. This sequence joins TRBV5-1 and TRBJ2-1; 9 bases fit TRBD2. V lost 3 bases, J lost 7 bases, and 11 bases stayed unmatched. Germline V gives CDR1 SGHRS, CDR2 YFSETQ. The CDR3 length is 16 residues. The CDR3 coding sequence is TGCGCCAGCAGCTCAAGCTTAGCGGGAGATGGAAATGAGCAGTTCTTC. Protein product: CASSSSLAGDGNEQFF.

The chain uses TRBV27 and TRBJ2-2; 7 bases align to TRBD1. Germline CDR1 reads MNHEY; CDR2 reads SMNVEV (reference sequence). The CDR3 covers 15 residues. V shed 7 bases and J 3 bases; nucleotides not matched to a gene: 8. For the CDR3, the DNA is TGTGCCAGCACCCGGCTCGACAGGGACACCGGGGAGCTGTTTTTT. This codes for CASTRLDRDTGELFF.

The CDR3 DNA is TGTGCCAGCAGTGGTCAGGGGCACTATGGCTACACCTTC. Amino acid sequence: CASSGQGHYGYTF. The rearrangement links TRBV25-1 to TRBJ1-2; tentatively, D is TRBD1 (6 bases). In germline, CDR1 is MGHDK, CDR2 SYGVNS. V lost 4 bases, J lost 3 bases, and 9 bases lay in between. The CDR3 is made up of 13 amino acids.

The chain employs TRBV29-1 and TRBJ2-1, with D unresolved. Between the trimmed V and J ends, which lost 3 bases and 7 bases, there was a span of 10 bases. The CDR3 length is 12 residues. Germline CDR1 and CDR2: SQVTM and ANQGSEA. The CDR3 protein is CSVDVTRNEQFF. DNA of the CDR3: TGCAGCGTTGATGTTACTCGGAATGAGCAGTTCTTC.

This sequence joins TRBV27 and TRBJ1-1; 9 bases are a match to TRBD1. Germline trimming cut 2 bases from V and 7 bases from J; bases unmatched to any gene: 14. CDR3 length equals 17 residues. CDR1 MNHEY and CDR2 SMNVEV come from the germline V gene (reference sequence). CDR3 sequence (DNA): TGTGCCAGCAGTTTAATCGGGACAGGGTATGGTCCCCATGAAGCTTTCTTT. Translation gives CASSLIGTGYGPHEAFF.

The chain carries TRBV30 and TRBJ1-5; TRBD1 agrees at 8 bases. V lost 3 bases, J lost 0 bases, and 7 bases stayed unmatched. The germline V gene encodes CDR1 GTSNPN and CDR2 SVGIG (reference sequence). CDR3 length: 16 residues. CDR3 nucleotide sequence: TGTGCCTGGAGCCGATGGACAGGGAGTAGCAATCAGCCCCAGCATTTT. Protein product: CAWSRWTGSSNQPQHF.

The CDR3 nucleotides are TGTGCCAGCTCACCTCTGGGACAGGGTGGTTCCTACGAGCAGTACTTC. Translated: CASSPLGQGGSYEQYF. The chain couples TRBV18 to TRBJ2-7; TRBD1 matches 9 bases. The ends lost 3 bases at V and 1 base at J; junction bases unmatched: 7. The CDR3 contains 16 residues. Germline CDR1 KGHSH, CDR2 LQKENI.

The chain is built from TRBV5-1 and TRBJ2-1, with TRBD2 matching over 8 bases. The V segment lost 2 bases and the J segment 5 bases; nucleotides outside the gene matches: 9. The CDR3 runs 16 residues. Germline V gene sequence: CDR1 SGHRS, CDR2 YFSETQ. The DNA for the CDR3 is TGCGCCAGCAGCTTTGTTACGGGGGGGAAAAACAATGAGCAGTTCTTC. Its translation: CASSFVTGGKNNEQFF.

J is TRBJ2-1 and V is TRBV18; 11 bases fit TRBD2. Trimming took 6 bases from V and 5 from J; bases not matched to a gene: 9. Germline assignment: CDR1 KGHSH and CDR2 LQKENI. This CDR3 contains 16 residues. Here the CDR3 reads CASSLRPGLADNEQFF. CDR3 DNA: TGTGCCAGCTCGCTTCGACCGGGACTAGCGGACAATGAGCAGTTCTTC.

This clone was picked up a small number of times. The chain links TRBV28 to TRBJ2-3; 8 bases match TRBD2. Losses at the gene ends were 6 bases for V and 13 bases for J; bases not matched to a gene: 6. This CDR3 has 11 amino acids. Per the germline V gene, CDR1 is MDHEN and CDR2 is SYDVKM. CDR3 bases: TGTGCCAGCAGCCGGACTAGCAGAGAGTATTTT. Translating it yields CASSRTSREYF.

The chain carries TRBV7-9 and TRBJ1-1; TRBD1 agrees at 11 bases. Unmatched junction bases numbered 10, after V lost 5 bases and J lost 5 bases. Germline lookup yields CDR1 SEHNR and CDR2 FQNEAQ (reference sequence). There are 16 residues in the CDR3. CDR3 nucleotides: TGTGCCAGCAGCCCGCCCCGGACAGGGGGCGTAACTGAAGCTTTCTTT. It specifies CASSPPRTGGVTEAFF. The full variable domain, in which reference TRBV7-9 and TRBJ1-1 provide the parts outside the CDR3, is DTGVSQNPRHKITKRGQNVTFRCDPISEHNRLYWYRQTLGQGPEFLTYFQNEAQLEKSRLLSDRFSAERPKGSFSTLEIQRTEQGDSAMYLCASSPPRTGGVTEAFFGQGTRLTVV.

This clone was counted once. This chain uses TRBV7-9 with TRBJ1-4; maybe TRBD1 (5 bases). The CDR3 contains 13 residues. V shed 7 bases and J shed 4 bases, with 10 bases lying between them. CDR1 SEHNR and CDR2 FQNEAQ come from the germline V gene (reference sequence). The CDR3 DNA sequence: TGTGCCAGCATGGGCAGGGATAATGAAAAACTGTTTTTT. Translating it yields CASMGRDNEKLFF.

The chain employs TRBV10-3 and TRBJ1-3; D possibly corresponds to TRBD1 (6 bases). Deletions cut 7 bases from V and 1 base from J, with 11 bases between. Per the germline V gene, CDR1 is ENHRY and CDR2 is SYGVKD. The CDR3 totals 14 residues. The DNA of the CDR3 is TGTGCCATCAACAGGGACATATCTGGAAACACCATATATTTT. Its protein product is CAINRDISGNTIYF.